This T cell receptor beta chain was sequenced during a study of T cell repertoires in cytomegalovirus infection. Study at large: CMV infection plus the matching HLA type was flagged by public TCR beta signatures.

CDR1 and CDR2 (germline): DFQATT, SNEGSKA (reference sequence). Trimming took off 0 bases at V and 1 base at J, with 18 bases between the two ends. The CDR3 is 17 residues long. The table lists this clonotype with a few counts. Antigen unknown. Findings and limits, study-wide: The cumulative frequency of public TCR beta families distinguished individuals who carried CMV together with the relevant HLA.

A single record per CDR3 protein comes from TCRdb applying MiXCR to the reads. The repertoire holds under 250,000 distinct CDR3 sequences, approximately 13% seen once, with approximately 1.6% in the top ten. The clonotype was recovered from a human donor in good health (CMV status not recorded). Some clones in this sample may be carry-over from other donors' samples. The chain recombines TRBV20-1 with TRBJ1-1; weak D call: TRBD1 (5 bases). The sequenced sample was PBMCs. CDR3 amino acids: CSARDLTKLGGNTEAFF. The CDR3 DNA reads as TGCAGTGCTAGAGATCTGACGAAGCTCGGGGGGAACACTGAAGCTTTCTTT.